This section outlines one TCR beta chain sequence together with its context. What it recognizes is unknown. This sample was taken from a study of cytomegalovirus exposure and HLA in healthy donors. As for the study in general: Per a later analysis, the approximately 700 first-cohort and 100 to 150 validation repertoires shared one platform.

Generated by immunoSEQ multiplex PCR, the TCRdb table keeps only in-frame clones and is missing some. The repertoire holds a few hundred thousand clones, 88% seen once, with approximately 0.9% in the top ten. Notes on the study in general: The classifier was said to identify cytomegalovirus status with high specificity and sensitivity. First-cohort TCR clusters tended to co-occur in the roughly 130 validation repertoires, a later analysis found.

The CDR3 length is 18 residues. Germline assignment: CDR1 MDHEN and CDR2 SYDVKM. V shed 2 bases, J shed 0 bases, and the junction held 10 bases outside the gene matches. Sequenced input: PBMCs. The source of this sequence is a woman younger than 35 in good health and CMV-seronegative. V gene TRBV28 combines with J gene TRBJ1-2, with TRBD1 matching over 9 bases. CDR3 amino acids: CASSLPGQGPLANYGYTF. Written as DNA, the CDR3 is TGTGCCAGCAGTTTACCGGGACAGGGTCCATTAGCTAACTATGGCTACACCTTC.